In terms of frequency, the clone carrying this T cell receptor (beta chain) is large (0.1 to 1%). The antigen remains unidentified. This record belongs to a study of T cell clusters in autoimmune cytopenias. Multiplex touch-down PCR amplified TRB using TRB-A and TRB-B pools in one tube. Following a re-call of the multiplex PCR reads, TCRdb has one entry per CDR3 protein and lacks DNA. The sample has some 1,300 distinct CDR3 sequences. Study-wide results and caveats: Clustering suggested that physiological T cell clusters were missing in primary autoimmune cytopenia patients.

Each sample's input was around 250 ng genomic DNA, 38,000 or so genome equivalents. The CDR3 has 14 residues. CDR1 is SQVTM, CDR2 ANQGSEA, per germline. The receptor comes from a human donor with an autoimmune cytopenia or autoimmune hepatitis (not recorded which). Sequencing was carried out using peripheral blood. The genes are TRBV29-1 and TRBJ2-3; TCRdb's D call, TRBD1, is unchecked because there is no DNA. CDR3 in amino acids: CSVRGQGITDTQYF.